This TCR beta chain came from a study of blood T cell repertoires in COVID-19. The table came from immunoSEQ multiplex PCR; TCRdb's copy has only in-frame clones and leaves some out. The sample has roughly 210,000 clones; roughly 84% are singletons. The CDR3 has 12 residues. Germline V CDR1 and CDR2: GTSNPN, SVGIG (reference sequence). V lost 2 bases and J lost 8; bases outside the gene matches: 5. The specimen sequenced was peripheral blood. The chain is built from TRBV30 and TRBJ1-1; 7 bases fit TRBD1. The source is a woman older than 75 with COVID-19, enrolled during active disease. The CDR3, as DNA: TGTGCCTGGAGTCCGACAGGGACGGAAGCTTTCTTT. Its protein is CAWSPTGTEAFF.